A single sample gave rise to the 10 T cell receptor beta chains below, sequenced in a study of T-cell memory formation after mild COVID-19. Using its own MiXCR run on the 5' RACE reads, TCRdb lists one record per CDR3 protein. The data contain 120,000 to 150,000 distinct CDR3 sequences, 15% to 20% of them seen just once; the ten biggest clones take up around 2.5%. Sequencing was carried out using PBMCs or a T cell subset sorted from them (not recorded which). These receptors were collected from an adult woman who had mild COVID-19 (a few samples of this study predate the infection). Cell type and time point are not known.

In its sample, this clonotype was seen a few times. The rearrangement uses TRBV20-1 and TRBJ1-2; D is possibly TRBD1 (5 bases). The germline gives CDR1 DFQATT, CDR2 SNEGSKA (reference sequence). V was trimmed by 0 bases and J by 0 bases, leaving 11 bases between them. The CDR3 has 15 residues. The CDR3 nucleotides read TGCAGTGCTAGAGAGGGGGGGAACGCTAACTATGGCTACACCTTC. The encoded protein is CSAREGGNANYGYTF.

The chain recombines TRBV12-3 or TRBV12-4 with TRBJ2-3, with D perhaps TRBD2 (6 bases). V was clipped by 8 bases and J by 0 bases, with 12 bases between them. The CDR3 extends over 14 amino acids. CDR3 region: CASGSGTSTDTQYF. DNA for the CDR3: TGTGCCAGCGGATCCGGGACTAGCACAGATACGCAGTATTTT.

In its sample, this clonotype was seen a few times. V gene TRBV7-8 combines with J gene TRBJ1-4, with unresolved D. The V and J ends lost 2 bases and 5 bases respectively, with 15 bases between them. This CDR3 spans 16 amino acids. In germline, CDR1 is SGHVS, CDR2 FQNEAQ. CDR3 in DNA: TGTGCCAGCAGCTTAAGGAGGCGGGAGCCGAATGAAAAACTGTTTTTT. It yields the protein CASSLRRREPNEKLFF.

In this sample, this clonotype turned up a few times. The genes are TRBV20-1 and TRBJ2-7, with 10 bases fitting TRBD2. The CDR3 consists of 16 residues. J lost 4 bases, V lost 1 base, and 10 bases had no gene match. The germline gives CDR1 DFQATT, CDR2 SNEGSKA (reference sequence). The CDR3 nucleotides are TGCAGTGCTAGAGTTCTAGCGGGAGCCACGGGGTACGAGCAGTACTTC. Translating it yields CSARVLAGATGYEQYF.

This clonotype was observed many times. V gene TRBV29-1 combines with J gene TRBJ2-3; D is tentatively TRBD1 or TRBD2 (6 bases each). Germline CDR1 is SQVTM and CDR2 is ANQGSEA. The CDR3 runs 13 residues. Trimming stripped 5 bases from V and 4 bases from J, with 13 bases between. The CDR3 nucleotides are TGCAGCGTTCGGCGGGACATGGCAGATACGCAGTATTTT. Its protein is CSVRRDMADTQYF.

The rearrangement joins TRBV11-2 to TRBJ1-1; no clear D. Germline CDR1 SGHAT, CDR2 FQNNGV. The CDR3 is 17 residues long. The V end was cut by 0 bases, the J end by 3 bases, with 17 bases between. CDR3 bases: TGTGCCAGCAGCTTAGATTCACGCGGGAGCGGGGACACTGAAGCTTTCTTT. As protein: CASSLDSRGSGDTEAFF. The variable domain in full, with the rest retrieved from reference TRBV11-2 and TRBJ1-1, is EAGVAQSPRYKIIEKRQSVAFWCNPISGHATLYWYQQILGQGPKLLIQFQNNGVVDDSQLPKDRFSAERLKGVDSTLKIQPAKLEDSAVYLCASSLDSRGSGDTEAFFGQGTRLTVV.

The J gene is TRBJ1-1, the V gene TRBV5-1; weak D call: TRBD1 (6 bases). Germline CDR1 and CDR2: SGHRS and YFSETQ. V was shortened by 3 bases and J by 7 bases, with 16 bases between the two germline ends. The CDR3 covers 14 residues. The CDR3, as DNA: TGCGCCAGCAGCTCACAGGGAGGAATTTATGAAGCTTTCTTT. Translating it yields CASSSQGGIYEAFF.

This clonotype occurred a few times. The chain has TRBV5-1 and TRBJ1-2; D is perhaps TRBD1 (5 bases). In germline, CDR1 is SGHRS, CDR2 YFSETQ. The CDR3 consists of 14 residues. The V and J ends lost 4 bases and 1 base respectively, with 11 bases between them. The CDR3 DNA reads TGCGCCAGCAGCCCGGGGGACGGTAACTATGGCTACACCTTC. Its translation: CASSPGDGNYGYTF.

V is TRBV30 and J is TRBJ1-2, with D possibly being TRBD1 (5 bases). From germline, CDR1 is GTSNPN and CDR2 SVGIG (reference sequence). This CDR3 spans 14 amino acids. The ends were cut back, 0 bases at V and 3 bases at J, with 11 bases in the middle. The CDR3 DNA follows: TGTGCCTGGAGTGTAGGCAGGGTTGACTATGGCTACACCTTC. Residues: CAWSVGRVDYGYTF. The variable domain in full, completed from reference TRBV30 and TRBJ1-2, reads SQTIHQWPATLVQPVGSPLSLECTVEGTSNPNLYWYRQAAGRGLQLLFYSVGIGQISSEVPQNLSASRPQDRQFILSSKKLLLSDSGFYLCAWSVGRVDYGYTFGSGTRLTVV.

This chain links TRBV29-1 with TRBJ2-7, with 9 bases identical to TRBD1. The CDR3 runs 13 residues. Germline trimming cut 6 bases from V and 0 bases from J; bases unmatched to any gene: 3. Germline loops: CDR1 SQVTM, CDR2 ANQGSEA. The CDR3 protein is CSVPGQGSYEQYF. In DNA, the CDR3 is TGCAGCGTCCCGGGACAGGGCTCCTACGAGCAGTACTTC.